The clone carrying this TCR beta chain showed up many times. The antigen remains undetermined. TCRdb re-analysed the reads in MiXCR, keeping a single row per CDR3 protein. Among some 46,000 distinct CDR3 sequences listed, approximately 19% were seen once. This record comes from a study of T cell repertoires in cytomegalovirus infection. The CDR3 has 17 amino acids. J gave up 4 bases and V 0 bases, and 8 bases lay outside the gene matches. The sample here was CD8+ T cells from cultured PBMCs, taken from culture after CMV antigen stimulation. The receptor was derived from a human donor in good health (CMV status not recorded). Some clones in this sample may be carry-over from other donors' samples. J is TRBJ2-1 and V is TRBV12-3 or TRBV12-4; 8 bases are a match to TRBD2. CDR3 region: CASSLALKTSVYNEQFF. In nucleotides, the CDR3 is TGTGCCAGCAGTTTAGCGCTAAAGACTAGCGTATACAATGAGCAGTTCTTC.